Listed below are T cell receptor beta chains from one sample, sequenced in a study of blood T cell repertoires in COVID-19. The protocol was immunoSEQ multiplex PCR, while the TCRdb copy is restricted to in-frame clones and leaves out a portion. The data show some 99,000 clones, roughly 84% seen once. The specimen sequenced was peripheral blood. These receptors were taken from a woman aged 45-65 years with acute or convalescent COVID-19. CDR3s include the opening cysteine and the closing phenylalanine or tryptophan. Fields, in order: V gene, J gene, D gene, clone size, CDR3 protein, CDR3 DNA. The D gene is left open where the match is weak. The listing skips clone size in some rows; elsewhere it reads once, few, many or a size class.

V: TRBV4-1
J: TRBJ1-1
D: .
size: .
CDR3: CASSQEPTVNTEAFF
DNA: TGCGCCAGCAGCCAAGAACCGACTGTGAACACTGAAGCTTTCTTT

V: TRBV10-3
J: TRBJ1-2
D: .
size: few
CDR3: CAIRKDSYTF
DNA: TGTGCCATCAGGAAGGACAGCTACACCTTC

V: TRBV18
J: TRBJ2-6
D: .
size: .
CDR3: CASSPPEGSYGANVLTF
DNA: TGTGCCAGCTCACCACCGGAGGGGTCCTATGGGGCCAACGTCCTGACTTTC

V: TRBV5-1
J: TRBJ1-2
D: TRBD1
size: .
CDR3: CASSLMDRVGGYTF
DNA: TGCGCCAGCAGCTTGATGGACAGGGTAGGAGGCTACACCTTC

V: TRBV9
J: TRBJ1-2
D: .
size: .
CDR3: CASSVDRGVGGYTF
DNA: TGTGCCAGCAGCGTAGATCGGGGGGTGGGCGGCTACACCTTC

V: TRBV5-8
J: TRBJ1-3
D: .
size: .
CDR3: CASSLLGRGESSGNTIYF
DNA: TGTGCCAGCAGCTTGCTGGGGCGCGGGGAAAGCTCTGGAAACACCATATATTTT

V: TRBV20-1
J: TRBJ1-1
D: .
size: few
CDR3: CSALRSTEAFF
DNA: TGCAGTGCACTTAGAAGCACTGAAGCTTTCTTT

V: TRBV11-2
J: TRBJ2-7
D: .
size: .
CDR3: CASSSIDRTSSYEQYF
DNA: TGTGCCAGCAGTTCTATTGACAGGACCAGCTCCTACGAGCAGTACTTC

V: TRBV5-1
J: TRBJ1-1
D: .
size: .
CDR3: CASSLEALGGTEAFF
DNA: TGCGCCAGCAGCTTGGAGGCTCTTGGAGGCACTGAAGCTTTCTTT

V: TRBV5-8
J: TRBJ2-3
D: .
size: .
CDR3: CASSSGGGGGTQYF
DNA: TGTGCCAGCAGCTCGGGCGGGGGCGGCGGTACGCAGTATTTT

V: TRBV18
J: TRBJ1-2
D: .
size: .
CDR3: CASSPRESSYGYTF
DNA: TGTGCCAGCTCACCGCGTGAGTCTAGCTATGGCTACACCTTC

V: TRBV30
J: TRBJ2-7
D: .
size: .
CDR3: CAWSAPGVRVEQYF
DNA: TGTGCCTGGAGCGCGCCGGGGGTGCGGGTCGAGCAGTACTTC

V: TRBV6-5
J: TRBJ2-1
D: .
size: .
CDR3: CASTENQAYNEQFF
DNA: TGTGCCAGCACCGAGAATCAGGCCTACAATGAGCAGTTCTTC

V: TRBV3-1/TRBV3-2
J: TRBJ1-4
D: TRBD1
size: .
CDR3: CASSPTGTGKVKLFF
DNA: TGTGCCAGCAGCCCGACCGGGACAGGGAAGGTAAAACTGTTTTTT

V: TRBV27
J: TRBJ1-6
D: .
size: .
CDR3: CASSLRVRNSPLHF
DNA: TGTGCCAGCAGTTTGAGGGTTCGGAATTCACCCCTCCACTTT

V: TRBV24-1
J: TRBJ2-2
D: .
size: .
CDR3: CATSDPARGTGELFF
DNA: TGTGCCACCAGTGATCCAGCCAGGGGCACCGGGGAGCTGTTTTTT

V: TRBV18
J: TRBJ1-4
D: .
size: .
CDR3: CASSPLIGEKLFF
DNA: TGTGCCAGCTCACCTTTGATCGGGGAAAAACTGTTTTTT

V: TRBV5-1
J: TRBJ2-7
D: TRBD2
size: .
CDR3: CASSLFATGGGYEQYF
DNA: TGCGCCAGCAGCTTGTTTGCCACGGGAGGCGGCTACGAGCAGTACTTC

V: TRBV28
J: TRBJ1-3
D: TRBD1
size: .
CDR3: CATRDSSGNTIYF
DNA: TGTGCCACCCGGGACAGCTCTGGAAACACCATATATTTT

V: TRBV7-2
J: TRBJ1-3
D: .
size: once
CDR3: CASSPSWGPGNTIYF
DNA: TGTGCCAGCAGCCCAAGCTGGGGGCCAGGAAACACCATATATTTT

V: TRBV27
J: TRBJ1-2
D: .
size: .
CDR3: CASGRGPPNYGYTF
DNA: TGTGCCAGCGGGCGGGGACCTCCTAACTATGGCTACACCTTC

V: TRBV5-1
J: TRBJ2-2
D: TRBD2
size: .
CDR3: CASSFGGAPGELFF
DNA: TGCGCCAGCAGCTTCGGGGGGGCCCCCGGGGAGCTGTTTTTT

V: TRBV6-5
J: TRBJ1-2
D: TRBD1
size: few
CDR3: CASSPNRGANYGYTF
DNA: TGTGCCAGCAGTCCTAACAGGGGAGCTAACTATGGCTACACCTTC

V: TRBV27
J: TRBJ2-1
D: TRBD2
size: .
CDR3: CASSPFLTSGGYNEQFF
DNA: TGTGCCAGCAGTCCCTTCCTCACTAGCGGGGGATACAATGAGCAGTTCTTC

V: TRBV5-1
J: TRBJ2-5
D: TRBD2
size: .
CDR3: CASSFLLADQETQYF
DNA: TGCGCCAGCAGCTTTCTACTAGCGGACCAAGAGACCCAGTACTTC

V: TRBV19
J: TRBJ1-1
D: TRBD1
size: .
CDR3: CASNHRGGTEAFF
DNA: TGTGCCAGTAATCACAGGGGAGGCACTGAAGCTTTCTTT

V: TRBV18
J: TRBJ2-1
D: .
size: .
CDR3: CASSLDYSYNEQFF
DNA: TGTGCCAGCTCACTCGACTACTCCTACAATGAGCAGTTCTTC

V: TRBV4-1
J: TRBJ1-6
D: .
size: .
CDR3: CASTEGETYNSPLHF
DNA: TGCGCCAGCACCGAGGGGGAGACCTATAATTCACCCCTCCACTTT

V: TRBV5-4
J: TRBJ2-3
D: TRBD2
size: few
CDR3: CASSLGVAGTDTQYF
DNA: TGTGCCAGCAGCTTGGGGGTAGCGGGGACAGATACGCAGTATTTT

V: TRBV6-2/TRBV6-3
J: TRBJ1-1
D: .
size: few
CDR3: CASSYSTRRTEAFF
DNA: TGTGCCAGCAGTTACTCGACTCGGCGCACTGAAGCTTTCTTT

V: TRBV6-2/TRBV6-3
J: TRBJ2-1
D: TRBD2
size: .
CDR3: CASSYSASGGPYNEQFF
DNA: TGTGCCAGCAGTTACTCAGCTAGCGGGGGGCCTTACAATGAGCAGTTCTTC

V: TRBV11-2
J: TRBJ2-7
D: .
size: .
CDR3: CASSIGPSPYEQYF
DNA: TGTGCCAGCAGCATTGGGCCGAGCCCCTACGAGCAGTACTTC

V: TRBV6-5
J: TRBJ1-1
D: .
size: .
CDR3: CASSSVAGVNTEAFF
DNA: TGTGCCAGCAGTAGTGTCGCGGGGGTGAACACTGAAGCTTTCTTT

V: TRBV28
J: TRBJ1-1
D: .
size: .
CDR3: CASRAGLLNTEAFF
DNA: TGTGCCAGCAGGGCAGGACTCCTGAACACTGAAGCTTTCTTT

V: TRBV28
J: TRBJ1-6
D: .
size: .
CDR3: CASARDSSNSPLHF
DNA: TGTGCCAGCGCGAGAGACAGTTCTAATTCACCCCTCCACTTT

V: TRBV6-5
J: TRBJ1-2
D: .
size: .
CDR3: CASNIQGNYGYTF
DNA: TGTGCCAGCAATATACAGGGTAACTATGGCTACACCTTC

V: TRBV4-2
J: TRBJ1-3
D: .
size: .
CDR3: CASSLTSVMSGNTIYF
DNA: TGTGCCAGCAGCCTTACGTCGGTGATGTCTGGAAACACCATATATTTT

V: TRBV4-2
J: TRBJ1-6
D: .
size: .
CDR3: CASSPPGQSDGSPLHF
DNA: TGTGCCAGCAGCCCTCCCGGACAGTCGGATGGTTCACCCCTCCACTTT

V: TRBV30
J: TRBJ2-7
D: TRBD1
size: once
CDR3: CAWARGPYEQYF
DNA: TGTGCCTGGGCAAGGGGGCCCTACGAGCAGTACTTC

V: TRBV6-2/TRBV6-3
J: TRBJ2-3
D: TRBD1
size: .
CDR3: CASSFLRDRDDTQYF
DNA: TGTGCCAGCAGTTTCCTCCGGGACAGGGACGATACGCAGTATTTT

V: TRBV19
J: TRBJ1-1
D: .
size: .
CDR3: CASSTQGLDAFF
DNA: TGTGCCAGTTCTACCCAGGGGTTGGACGCTTTCTTT

V: TRBV19
J: TRBJ2-1
D: .
size: once
CDR3: CASTSGSGTSGGPQFF
DNA: .

V: TRBV5-1
J: TRBJ1-3
D: TRBD1
size: once
CDR3: CASSLDGTVWDSGNTIYF
DNA: TGCGCCAGCAGCTTGGACGGGACAGTTTGGGACTCTGGAAACACCATATATTTT